The rows below give T cell receptor beta chains drawn from one sample of a study of blood T cell repertoires in COVID-19. Clones were read by immunoSEQ multiplex PCR, and TCRdb kept only the in-frame ones, dropping some. Among about 300,000 clones, around 83% were seen once, and the ten largest hold approximately 1.1%. Sequenced material: peripheral blood. All receptors derive from a woman between 50 and 59 years old with acute or convalescent COVID-19. CDR3s include the opening cysteine and the closing phenylalanine or tryptophan. A D gene is named only where the DNA matches it firmly. Clone size appears in some rows only: once, few, many, or a class for an expanded clone.

V: TRBV27; D: .; size: .; J: TRBJ1-2; DNA: TGTGCCAGCAGTTTGAGGCAGGGGATCGGCTACACCTTC; CDR3: CASSLRQGIGYTF
V: TRBV12-3/TRBV12-4; D: .; size: .; J: TRBJ2-7; DNA: TGTGCCAGCAGCCAAGGGGGATACTACGAGCAGTACTTC; CDR3: CASSQGGYYEQYF
V: TRBV5-1; D: TRBD1; size: .; J: TRBJ1-1; DNA: TGCGCCAGCAGCTCGGACAGGGGGATGAACACTGAAGCTTTCTTT; CDR3: CASSSDRGMNTEAFF
V: TRBV10-1; D: TRBD1; size: .; J: TRBJ2-3; DNA: TGCGCCAGCACGGGGGGACAGGGGGATCCCTCAGATACGCAGTATTTT; CDR3: CASTGGQGDPSDTQYF
V: TRBV5-1; D: TRBD2; size: .; J: TRBJ2-2; DNA: TGCGCCAGCAGCCCCCGGACTAGCGGAGACACCGGGGAGCTGTTTTTT; CDR3: CASSPRTSGDTGELFF
V: TRBV3-1/TRBV3-2; D: TRBD1; size: .; J: TRBJ1-4; DNA: TGTGCCAGCAGCTTCCCCAGGGGGGACGGTACTAATGAAAAACTGTTTTTT; CDR3: CASSFPRGDGTNEKLFF
V: TRBV12-3/TRBV12-4; D: .; size: .; J: TRBJ2-5; DNA: TGTGCCAGCAGCCCTTCAGAGACCCAGTACTTC; CDR3: CASSPSETQYF
V: TRBV6-5; D: .; size: .; J: TRBJ2-7; DNA: TGTGCCAGCAGTCGGGGACTTACCTACGAGCAGTACTTC; CDR3: CASSRGLTYEQYF
V: TRBV2; D: .; size: .; J: TRBJ2-1; DNA: TGTGCCAGCAGTGTGAGCAACTTCAATGAGCAGTTCTTC; CDR3: CASSVSNFNEQFF
V: TRBV18; D: TRBD1; size: .; J: TRBJ1-2; DNA: TGTGCCAGCTCACCACCGACAGGGGCCGTAACGTTCTATGGCTACACCTTC; CDR3: CASSPPTGAVTFYGYTF
V: TRBV30; D: .; size: .; J: TRBJ1-2; DNA: TGTGCCTGGAGTGTACGTCTCGGCGGTAACTATGGCTACACCTTC; CDR3: CAWSVRLGGNYGYTF
V: TRBV5-5; D: .; size: once; J: TRBJ1-1; DNA: TGTGCCAGCAGCTTATCAGGGGACGCTACTGGAGCTTTCTTT; CDR3: CASSLSGDATGAFF
V: TRBV9; D: .; size: .; J: TRBJ2-7; DNA: TGTGCCAGCAGCGCGACTCCCTCCTACGAGCAGTACTTC; CDR3: CASSATPSYEQYF
V: TRBV7-3; D: TRBD1; size: .; J: TRBJ2-5; DNA: TGTGCCAGCAGCTTAACAACGGACAGGGGGACAGAGACCCAGTACTTC; CDR3: CASSLTTDRGTETQYF
V: TRBV30; D: TRBD2; size: few; J: TRBJ2-3; DNA: TGTGCCTGGAGAGGGACTAGCGGGGTAGATACGCAGTATTTT; CDR3: CAWRGTSGVDTQYF
V: TRBV7-9; D: .; size: few; J: TRBJ2-1; DNA: TGTGCCAGCGGAGACAATGAGCAGTTCTTC; CDR3: CASGDNEQFF
V: TRBV9; D: TRBD2; size: few; J: TRBJ2-5; DNA: TGTGCCAGCAGCGTTGGGACTAACCAAGAGACCCAGTACTTC; CDR3: CASSVGTNQETQYF
V: TRBV11-2; D: .; size: .; J: TRBJ2-5; DNA: TGTGCCAGCAGCTCGGGGGACAGACTCAGGCCAGAGACCCAGTACTTC; CDR3: CASSSGDRLRPETQYF